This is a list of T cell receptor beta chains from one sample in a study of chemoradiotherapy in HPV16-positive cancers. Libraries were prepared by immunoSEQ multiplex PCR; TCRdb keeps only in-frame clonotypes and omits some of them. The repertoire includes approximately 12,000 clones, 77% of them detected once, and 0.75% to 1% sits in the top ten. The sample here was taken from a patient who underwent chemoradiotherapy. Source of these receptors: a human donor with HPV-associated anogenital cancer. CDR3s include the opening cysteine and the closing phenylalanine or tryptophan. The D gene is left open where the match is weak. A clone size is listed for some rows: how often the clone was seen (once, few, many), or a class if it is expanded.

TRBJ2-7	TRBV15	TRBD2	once	TGTGCCACCAGCAGAGATAGAGCGGTTAATGGACTAGCGGGGGTATTGAACGAGCAGTACTTC	CATSRDRAVNGLAGVLNEQYF
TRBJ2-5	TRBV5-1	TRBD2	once	TGCGCCAGCAGCTACGACCTAGCGGGGGGCCCACGAGAGACCCAGTACTTC	CASSYDLAGGPRETQYF
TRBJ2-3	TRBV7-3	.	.	TGTGCCAGCAGCTTTTTGGGCGGCTACACAGATACGCAGTATTTT	CASSFLGGYTDTQYF
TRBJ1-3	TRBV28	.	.	TGTGCCAGCAGTCTCGACAGTTCTGGAAACACCATATATTTT	CASSLDSSGNTIYF
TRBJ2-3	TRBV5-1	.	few	TGCGCCAGCAGCTTGGGGGACACTAGCACAGATACGCAGTATTTT	CASSLGDTSTDTQYF
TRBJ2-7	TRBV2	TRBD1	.	TGTGCCAGCAGTGAAGGGTGGACAGGTTCCTACGAGCAGTACTTC	CASSEGWTGSYEQYF
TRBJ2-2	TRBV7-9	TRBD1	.	TGTGCCAGCAGCCAGACCCTCGGGACAGGGGAAAACACCGGGGAGCTGTTTTTT	CASSQTLGTGENTGELFF
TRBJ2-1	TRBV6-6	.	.	TGTGCCAGCAGTTACGCCCTAGCAGATTCCTACAATGAGCAGTTCTTC	CASSYALADSYNEQFF
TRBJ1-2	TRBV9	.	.	TGTGCCAGCAGCGTAGGGTGGGAGGCTAACTATGGCTACACCTTC	CASSVGWEANYGYTF
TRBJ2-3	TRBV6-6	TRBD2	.	TGTGCCAGCACCATGGGAGGGGCGGCAGATACGCAGTATTTT	CASTMGGAADTQYF
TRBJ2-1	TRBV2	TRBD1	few	TGTGCCAGCAGACCCGGACAGGGCCCTTACAATGAGCAGTTCTTC	CASRPGQGPYNEQFF
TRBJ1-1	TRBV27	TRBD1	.	TGTGCCAGCAGTTCCATCGGGACAGGGGACACTGAAGCTTTCTTT	CASSSIGTGDTEAFF
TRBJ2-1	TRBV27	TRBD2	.	TGTGCCAGCAGTTTGATAAGTGGGAGGGAAAATGAGCAGTTCTTC	CASSLISGRENEQFF
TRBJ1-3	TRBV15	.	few	TGTGCCACCAGCAGAGATATGGGGATGGAAAACACCATATATTTT	CATSRDMGMENTIYF
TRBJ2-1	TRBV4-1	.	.	TGCGCCAGCAGCCAAGGCGGGTTTAGCGGCGGGCGGAACAATGAGCAGTTCTTC	CASSQGGFSGGRNNEQFF
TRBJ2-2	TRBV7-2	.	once	TGTGCCAGCAGCCAGTTCGCCGGGGAGCTGTTTTTT	CASSQFAGELFF
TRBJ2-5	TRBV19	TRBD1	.	TGTGCCAGTAGTGCGGACAGGGAGGAGACCCAGTACTTC	CASSADREETQYF
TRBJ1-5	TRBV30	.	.	TGTGCCTGGAGTAAAGACTCCAATCAGCCCCAGCATTTT	CAWSKDSNQPQHF
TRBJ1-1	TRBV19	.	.	TGTGCCAGTAGTACCTTCCTCGGGGGTTCCACTGAAGCTTTCTTT	CASSTFLGGSTEAFF